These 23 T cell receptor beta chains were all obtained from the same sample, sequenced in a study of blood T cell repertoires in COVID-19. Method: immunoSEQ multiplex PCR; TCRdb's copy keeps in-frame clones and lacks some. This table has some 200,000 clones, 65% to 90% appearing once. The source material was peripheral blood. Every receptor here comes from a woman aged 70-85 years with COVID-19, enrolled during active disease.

DNA of the CDR3: TGTGCCAGCAGCGCAAACCCCCTAGGGGGAAATGAGCAGTTCTTC. This codes for CASSANPLGGNEQFF. The V and J genes are TRBV3-1 (or the pseudogene TRBV3-2) and TRBJ2-1; D is possibly TRBD1 (6 bases). The V end lost 5 bases, the J end lost 7 bases, and 18 bases lay between the germline ends. From germline, CDR1 is LGHDT and CDR2 YNNKEL (reference sequence). The CDR3 consists of 15 residues.

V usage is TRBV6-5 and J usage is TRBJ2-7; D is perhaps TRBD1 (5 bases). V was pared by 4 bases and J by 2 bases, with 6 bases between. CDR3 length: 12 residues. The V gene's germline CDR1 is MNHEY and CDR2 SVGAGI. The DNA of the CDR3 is TGTGCCAGCAGTTCGACAGCCTACGAGCAGTACTTC. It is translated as CASSSTAYEQYF.

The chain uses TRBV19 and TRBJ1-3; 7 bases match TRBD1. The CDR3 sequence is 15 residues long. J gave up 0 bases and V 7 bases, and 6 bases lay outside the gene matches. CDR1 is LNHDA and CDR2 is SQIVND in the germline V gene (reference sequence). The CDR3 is CASTRTGGSGNTIYF. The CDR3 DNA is TGTGCCAGTACACGGACAGGAGGCTCTGGAAACACCATATATTTT.

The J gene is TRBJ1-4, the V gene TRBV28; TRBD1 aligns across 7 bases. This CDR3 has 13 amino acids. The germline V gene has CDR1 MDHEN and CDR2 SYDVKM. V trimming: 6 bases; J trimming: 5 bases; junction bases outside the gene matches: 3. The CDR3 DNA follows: TGTGCCAGCAGACAGGGGCGGAATGAAAAACTGTTTTTT. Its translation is CASRQGRNEKLFF.

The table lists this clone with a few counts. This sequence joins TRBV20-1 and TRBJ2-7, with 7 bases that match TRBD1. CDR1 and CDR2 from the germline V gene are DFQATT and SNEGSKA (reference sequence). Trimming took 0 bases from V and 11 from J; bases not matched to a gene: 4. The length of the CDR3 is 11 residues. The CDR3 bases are TGCAGTGCTAGAGATGAGGGGGCTGAGTACTTC. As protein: CSARDEGAEYF.

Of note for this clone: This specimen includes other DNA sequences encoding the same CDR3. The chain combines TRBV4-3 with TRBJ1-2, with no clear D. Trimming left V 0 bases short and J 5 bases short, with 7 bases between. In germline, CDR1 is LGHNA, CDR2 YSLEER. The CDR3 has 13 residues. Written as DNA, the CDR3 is TGCGCCAGCAGCCAAGATCGCCAGTATGGCTACACCTTC. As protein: CASSQDRQYGYTF.

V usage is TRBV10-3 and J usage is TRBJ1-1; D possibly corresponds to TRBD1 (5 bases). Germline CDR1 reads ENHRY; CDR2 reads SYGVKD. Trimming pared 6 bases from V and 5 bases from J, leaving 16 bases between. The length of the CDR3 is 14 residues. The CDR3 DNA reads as TGTGCCATCAGCCATCAGGGTGTAAGGACTGAAGCTTTCTTT. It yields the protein CAISHQGVRTEAFF.

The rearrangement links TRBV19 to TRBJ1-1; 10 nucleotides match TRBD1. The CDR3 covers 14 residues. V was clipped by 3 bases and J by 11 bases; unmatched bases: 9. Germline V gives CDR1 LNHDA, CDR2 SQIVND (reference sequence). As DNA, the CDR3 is TGTGCCAGTAGTATCCCCGGGACAGGGGTACGGGCTTTCTTT. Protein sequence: CASSIPGTGVRAFF. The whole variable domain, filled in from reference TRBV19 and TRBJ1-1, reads DGGITQSPKYLFRKEGQNVTLSCEQNLNHDAMYWYRQDPGQGLRLIYYSQIVNDFQKGDIAEGYSVSREKKESFPLTVTSAQKNPTAFYLCASSIPGTGVRAFFGQGTRLTVV.

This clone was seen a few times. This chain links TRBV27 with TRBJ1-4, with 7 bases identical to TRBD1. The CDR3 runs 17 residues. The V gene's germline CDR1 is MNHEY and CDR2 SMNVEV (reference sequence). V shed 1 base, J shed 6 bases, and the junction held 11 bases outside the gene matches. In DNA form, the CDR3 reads TGTGCCAGCAGTTTATTCGCAACAGGGGCGAGGGATGAAAAACTGTTTTTT. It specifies CASSLFATGARDEKLFF.

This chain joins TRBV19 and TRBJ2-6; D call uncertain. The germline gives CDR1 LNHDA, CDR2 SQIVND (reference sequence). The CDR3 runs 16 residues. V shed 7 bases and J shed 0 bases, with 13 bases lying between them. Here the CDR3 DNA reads TGTGCCAGTAAGGAGTACGAGAGCTCTGGGGCCAACGTCCTGACTTTC. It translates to CASKEYESSGANVLTF.

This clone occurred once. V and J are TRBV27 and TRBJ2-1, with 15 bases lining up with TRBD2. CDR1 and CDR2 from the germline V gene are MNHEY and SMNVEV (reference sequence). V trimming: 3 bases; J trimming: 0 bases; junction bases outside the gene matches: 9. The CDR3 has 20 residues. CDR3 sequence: CASSLSGLAGGPSSYNEQFF. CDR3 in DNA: TGTGCCAGCAGTTTGTCGGGACTAGCGGGAGGCCCGAGCTCCTACAATGAGCAGTTCTTC.

CDR3 sequence (DNA): TGTGCCGCATATAAACAGGGACCGAGTGAGCAGTTCTTC. Residues: CAAYKQGPSEQFF. The V call is TRBV5-3, the J call TRBJ2-1, with D perhaps TRBD1 (6 bases). TRBV5-3 is annotated as an ORF whose role is uncertain. Trimming removed 10 bases from V and 9 bases from J, with 20 bases in between. The CDR3 loop spans 13 amino acids.

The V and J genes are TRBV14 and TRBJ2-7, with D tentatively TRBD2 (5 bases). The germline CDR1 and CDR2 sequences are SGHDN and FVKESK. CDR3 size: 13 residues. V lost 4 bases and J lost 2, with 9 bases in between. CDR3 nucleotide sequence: TGTGCCAGCAGCCGGAGGTGGACCTACGAGCAGTACTTC. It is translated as CASSRRWTYEQYF.

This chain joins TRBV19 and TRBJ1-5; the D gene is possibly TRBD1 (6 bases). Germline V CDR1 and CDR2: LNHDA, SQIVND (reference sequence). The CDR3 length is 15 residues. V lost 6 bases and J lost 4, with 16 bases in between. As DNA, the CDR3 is TGTGCCAGTAGCGCGGGGGGCCGAGGGAATCAGCCCCAGCATTTT. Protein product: CASSAGGRGNQPQHF.

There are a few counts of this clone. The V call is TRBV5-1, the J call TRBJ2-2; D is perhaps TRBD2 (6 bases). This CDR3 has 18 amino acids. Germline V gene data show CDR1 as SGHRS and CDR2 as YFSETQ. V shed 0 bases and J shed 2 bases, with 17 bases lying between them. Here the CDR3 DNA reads TGCGCCAGCAGCTTGGCCGGGGGTAGCCGGATAAACACCGGGGAGCTGTTTTTT. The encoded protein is CASSLAGGSRINTGELFF.

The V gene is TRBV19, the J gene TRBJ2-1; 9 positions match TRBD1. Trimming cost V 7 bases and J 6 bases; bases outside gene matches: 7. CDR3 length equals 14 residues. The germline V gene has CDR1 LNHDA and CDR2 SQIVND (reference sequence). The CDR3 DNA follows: TGTGCCAGTACTGGGACAGGGTTATTCAATGAGCAGTTCTTC. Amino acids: CASTGTGLFNEQFF. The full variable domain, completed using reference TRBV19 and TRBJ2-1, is DGGITQSPKYLFRKEGQNVTLSCEQNLNHDAMYWYRQDPGQGLRLIYYSQIVNDFQKGDIAEGYSVSREKKESFPLTVTSAQKNPTAFYLCASTGTGLFNEQFFGPGTRLTVL.

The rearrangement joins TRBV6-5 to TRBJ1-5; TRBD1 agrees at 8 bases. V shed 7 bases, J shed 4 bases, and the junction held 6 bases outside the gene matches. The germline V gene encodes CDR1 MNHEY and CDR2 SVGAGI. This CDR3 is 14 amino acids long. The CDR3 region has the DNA TGTGCCAGCAACCCTAGACAGGGGAATCAGCCCCAGCATTTT. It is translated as CASNPRQGNQPQHF.

CDR3 region: CASSLVGQGSSSAFF. CDR3 sequence (DNA): TGTGCCAGCAGCTTAGTAGGACAGGGAAGTTCGAGTGCTTTCTTT. The chain recombines TRBV7-9 with TRBJ1-1; 8 bases map to TRBD1. CDR1 is SEHNR, CDR2 FQNEAQ, per germline (reference sequence). The CDR3 extends over 15 amino acids. V lost 1 base and J lost 11; bases outside the gene matches: 12. The complete variable domain, with remaining parts taken from reference TRBV7-9 and TRBJ1-1, reads DTGVSQNPRHKITKRGQNVTFRCDPISEHNRLYWYRQTLGQGPEFLTYFQNEAQLEKSRLLSDRFSAERPKGSFSTLEIQRTEQGDSAMYLCASSLVGQGSSSAFFGQGTRLTVV.

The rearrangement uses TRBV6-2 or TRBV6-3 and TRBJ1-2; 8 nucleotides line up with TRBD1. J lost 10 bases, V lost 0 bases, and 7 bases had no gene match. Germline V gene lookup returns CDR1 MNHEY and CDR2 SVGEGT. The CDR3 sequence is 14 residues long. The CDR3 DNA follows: TGTGCCAGCAGTTACTCGAGGGCAGGGGGCTTCTACACCTTC. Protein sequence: CASSYSRAGGFYTF.

CDR3 in amino acids: CASRSRQRFGYTF. As DNA, the CDR3 is TGTGCCAGCAGAAGCAGGCAAAGGTTTGGCTACACCTTC. V gene TRBV12-3 or TRBV12-4 combines with J gene TRBJ1-2; D not certain. CDR3 length equals 13 residues. Trimming removed 6 bases from V and 7 bases from J, with 15 bases in between.

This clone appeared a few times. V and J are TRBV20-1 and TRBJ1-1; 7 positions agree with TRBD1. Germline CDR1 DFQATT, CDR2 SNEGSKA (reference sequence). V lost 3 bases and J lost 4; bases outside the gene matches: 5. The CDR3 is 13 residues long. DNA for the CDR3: TGCAGTGCTAGTCGGCAGGGGGGCACTGAAGCTTTCTTT. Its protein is CSASRQGGTEAFF.

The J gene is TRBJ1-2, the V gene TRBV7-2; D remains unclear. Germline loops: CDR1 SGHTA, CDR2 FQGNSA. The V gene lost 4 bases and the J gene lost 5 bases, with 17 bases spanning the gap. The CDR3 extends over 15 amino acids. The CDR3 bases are TGTGCCAGCAGCTCGGGATTTTACGAGGAATATGGCTACACCTTC. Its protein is CASSSGFYEEYGYTF.

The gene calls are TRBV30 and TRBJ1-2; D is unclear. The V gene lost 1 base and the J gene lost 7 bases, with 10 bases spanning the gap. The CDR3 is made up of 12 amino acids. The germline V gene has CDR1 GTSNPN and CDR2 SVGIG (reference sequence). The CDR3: CAWSAQSGGYTF. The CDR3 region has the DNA TGTGCCTGGAGTGCCCAAAGCGGTGGCTACACCTTC.